The present entry profiles one T cell receptor beta chain with its context. The data belong to a study of blood T cell repertoires in COVID-19. For the study at large: PBMCs, B-cell-depleted T cells, or T cells were the source of the cDNA or gDNA that made up the material.

Germline values: CDR1 SNHLY, CDR2 FYNNEI. The CDR3 totals 16 residues. V lost 6 bases, J lost 10 bases, and 15 bases stayed unmatched. Here immunoSEQ multiplex PCR was the method, and the copy in TCRdb shows in-frame clones only, minus some. The sample carries under 200,000 clones, 70% to 85% recorded once. Sequencing was carried out using PBMCs or T cells enriched from blood (not recorded which). The chain recombines TRBV2 with TRBJ1-6; 7 bases are shared with TRBD1. The sequence was collected from a woman aged 60-75 years with acute COVID-19. In DNA form, the CDR3 reads TGTGCCAGCAGGGCCGAGGGACAGCTCGTCGGGTCACCCCTCCACTTT. Protein sequence: CASRAEGQLVGSPLHF. Looking up the rest from reference TRBV2 and TRBJ1-6 gives the full variable domain: EPEVTQTPSHQVTQMGQEVILRCVPISNHLYFYWYRQILGQKVEFLVSFYNNEISEKSEIFDDQFSVERPDGSNFTLKIRSTKLEDSAMYFCASRAEGQLVGSPLHFGNGTRLTVT.